A single T cell receptor beta chain is shown here with its context. The CDR3 has 14 residues. Per the germline V gene, CDR1 is SEHNR and CDR2 is FQNEAQ (reference sequence). This sample was included in a study of blood T cells in healthy people across ages. Alongside a J-beta primer mix, a sample-barcoded 5' primer served in a second PCR lasting about 7 to 11 cycles. Each CDR3 protein gets one entry after TCRdb re-called the 5' RACE reads with MiXCR. This sample yields roughly 800,000 distinct CDR3 sequences, of which nearly 60% are seen a single time; over 20% belongs to the top ten. The chain employs TRBV7-9 and TRBJ2-4, with D possibly being TRBD1 (5 bases). The J call is doubtful: the DNA matches TRBJ2-7 better. The receptor comes from a young man in good health. Source material: blood. This CDR3 reads CASSPPTATYEQYF. CDR3 nucleotide sequence: TGTGCCAGCAGCCCGCCGACAGCTACCTACGAGCAGTACTTC.